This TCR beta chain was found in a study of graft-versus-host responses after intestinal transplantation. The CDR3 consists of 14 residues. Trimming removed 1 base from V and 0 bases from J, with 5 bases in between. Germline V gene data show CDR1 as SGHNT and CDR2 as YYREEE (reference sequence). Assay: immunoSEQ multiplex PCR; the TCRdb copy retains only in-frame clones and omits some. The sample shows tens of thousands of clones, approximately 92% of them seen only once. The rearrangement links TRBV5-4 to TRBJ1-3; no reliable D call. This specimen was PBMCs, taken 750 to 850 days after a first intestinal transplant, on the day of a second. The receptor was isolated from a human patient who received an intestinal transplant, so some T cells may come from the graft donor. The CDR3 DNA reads TGTGCCAGCAGCTTGCAGAGCTCTGGAAACACCATATATTTT. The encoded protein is CASSLQSSGNTIYF.